This T cell receptor (beta chain) is drawn from a study of cytomegalovirus exposure and HLA in healthy donors. Regarding the study as a whole: Confirmation was obtained in vitro that a few CMV-associated chains are specific for CMV antigens.

A multiplex PCR was run with 60 Vbeta primers and 13 Jbeta primers. Assay used: immunoSEQ multiplex PCR; TCRdb lists only in-frame clones, some missing. The sample consists of around 140,000 clones, approximately 79% of them appearing once. There are 15 residues in the CDR3. CDR1 is MNHEY, CDR2 SVGAGI, per germline. The V gene lost 5 bases and the J gene lost 4 bases, with 12 bases spanning the gap. On this clone itself: Its antigen remains unknown.

This sequence originates from a male donor in good health and CMV-seronegative. The sample was PBMCs. The chain has TRBV6-5 and TRBJ2-6; possible D gene TRBD1, 6 bases. The CDR3 nucleotides read TGTGCCAGCAGTGTACAGGGTTCAGGGGCCAACGTCCTGACTTTC. Its translation: CASSVQGSGANVLTF.